The sequence of this T cell receptor (beta chain) was determined in a study of regulatory T cells in long-lasting Graves disease. Study background: For under 3 months, newly diagnosed Graves' patients had been taking antithyroid drugs. Study-level findings and limits: The persistent group shared some 2,700 public clonotypes, more than the 950 to 1,000 shared by new patients.

This clonotype was picked up many times. Its specificity is unknown. With 5 bases clipped from V and 2 bases from J, the junction kept 16 bases outside the gene matches. The CDR3 extends over 18 amino acids. CDR1 is LNHDA and CDR2 is SQIVND in the germline V gene (reference sequence). This sample's time point: newly diagnosed GD, antithyroid drugs for less than 3 months. Scientists built the TCR library using RNA that was extracted from PBMCs. Researchers made TCR beta libraries by using iRepertoire HTBI primers and running Arm-PCR on CDR3 regions. TCRdb ran MiXCR on the multiplex PCR reads and lists one entry per CDR3 protein. The top ten hold 15% to 20% of the sample, which has roughly 610,000 distinct CDR3 sequences, roughly 15% seen once. These data were also filed under a second study, of T cells in Graves' hyperthyroidism and ophthalmopathy.

This chain links TRBV19 with TRBJ1-2; 8 positions agree with TRBD1. The sample in question was peripheral blood mononuclear cells (PBMCs), obtained at new diagnosis, from a patient treated with antithyroid drugs. The source is a woman aged 25 to 39 with Graves disease. For the CDR3, the DNA is TGTGCCAGTAGTCATCTCAGGGGACAGGCCCTGAGGAACTATGGCTACACCTTC. Translation gives CASSHLRGQALRNYGYTF.